The following is a T cell receptor (beta chain) sequence with its context. The antigen it binds to is not known. Per-nucleotide qualities are absent, and no much larger clonotype sits a single base away. V is trimmed back by 9 bases and J by 2 bases, and the junction contains 6 bases that no gene match accounts for. From the cysteine through the phenylalanine, the CDR3 covers 14 amino acids. The retained sequence is limited to the CDR3, 42 bases, with the frame set at the first base. Library preparation was by 5' RACE. For sequencing, an Illumina HiSeq 2500 was employed. A second PCR of about 6 to 11 cycles was performed with a sample-barcoded 5' primer and a J-beta primer mix. A template-switch 5' adaptor carrying 12 random nucleotides introduced a unique molecular identifier onto each TCR beta cDNA molecule. Each sample yielded at least 3 million CDR3-containing paired-end reads. First-strand cDNA was synthesized from all RNA with the Mint cDNA synthesis kit, primed by a TRBC-specific oligonucleotide. Following uracil-DNA glycosylase treatment, a first 18-cycle PCR with universal primers M1SS and BC2_uni_R was performed on all cDNA. The published analysis was carried out like this. For normalization, 1 million high-quality reads, each with a distinct molecular identifier, were randomly selected from each sample. Instead of being binned into consensus sequences, reads with shared molecular identifiers were discarded. MiTCR, with a Q25 quality threshold and the strictest error-elimination algorithm, was used for CDR3 identification, clonotype clustering and error correction. Lower-bound total TCR beta diversity was estimated with a nonparametric unseen species model using Euler transformation. The public reads were reanalyzed by TCRdb: fastp trimming at Q25, MiXCR alignment, in-frame beta chains only. Entries are consolidated by CDR3 protein sequence, retaining the most common genes and DNA. These V and J calls are TCRdb output, not the study's own analysis. The sample table lists about 1.8 million distinct CDR3 sequences, 49% of them with a count of one. 2.1% of the sample belongs to the ten largest clones.

The donors were roughly 40 Caucasian individuals from Russia, aged roughly 6 to 90 years, who were systemically healthy. Each donor gave roughly 9 milliliters of peripheral blood, drawn into EDTA-treated Vacutainer tubes. Ficoll-Paque density-gradient centrifugation was used to isolate PBMCs, with at least 6 million obtained per sample. Total RNA, at least 6 micrograms per sample, was extracted from PBMCs with Trizol reagent. The percentages of naive CD45RAhigh/CD27high T cells were determined by flow cytometry on a PBMC aliquot from every donor. These data originate in a study of blood T cells in healthy people across ages (dated by TCRdb to between 2015 and 2017). With respect to the entire study: In model experiments, roughly one uniquely barcoded TCR beta cDNA molecule per two T cells was captured by template switching. Using deep sequencing normalized with unique cDNA molecular identifiers, the study measured how TCR beta repertoire diversity changes with age. For two donors (one aged 18 to 30 and one aged 80 or older), the study analyzed two additional independent replicas of 1 million unique cDNA reads from the same blood draw. Donors of different ages were randomly distributed across sequencing lanes to avoid experimental bias. The donors were split into four age groups: young (average approximately 16 years), middle-aged (about 40), aged (62) and long-lived (roughly 77).

Overall results and qualifications from the work: Because the CMV infection status of the donors was unknown, age-related changes in expanded clonotypes may potentially have been confounded. Bulk unsorted PBMC profiling prevented conclusive comparison of naive and antigen-experienced compartments. Compared with the aged group, the long-lived group had more naive CD4+ T cells, fewer expanded clones and increased TCR diversity, suggesting age selection. A strong correlation was found between observed TCR beta diversity and the percentage of naive T cells measured by flow cytometry. Estimates of total diversity from one million sequenced T cells were regarded as lower bounds and underestimates. Observed TCR beta diversity per million T cells fell roughly linearly with age, and a significant reduction was already apparent by age around 40.

This sequence originates from a woman aged 40-49 years in good health. In this chain, TRBV12-3 or TRBV12-4 is recombined with TRBJ1-5; TRBD1 fits 8 bases in the junction. Sequences were obtained from blood. CDR3 region: CASQGAGGNQPQHF. The sequence in DNA is TGTGCCAGTCAGGGGGCCGGCGGCAATCAGCCCCAGCATTTT.